This record concerns one T cell receptor beta chain sequence. Its specificity is not known. This clone may be a read error of a much larger clone one base away. Looked up from germline, CDR1 is SGHTA and CDR2 is FQGTGA. CDR3 length: 16 residues. These data come from a study of Graves' ophthalmopathy and Graves' hyperthyroidism. About the research overall: Peripheral blood sampling preceded any treatment and occurred at initial diagnosis.

Ophthalmopathic donors had moderate-to-severe activity, CAS ≥3 and NOSPECS ≥4, with disease that had lasted under 3 months. Clinical symptoms, serum thyroxine, TRAb, thyroid ultrasound and orbital computed tomography formed the basis of diagnosis. Notes on the study in general: Blood samples also showed most expanded thyroid clonotypes exceeding 0.001 frequency.

Amplifying from RNA transcripts, the study obtained TCR beta CDR3 regions. First-round RT-PCR employed HTBI primers, with a second-round multiplex PCR after it. TCRdb re-derived calls from the multiplex PCR reads in MiXCR, one entry per CDR3 protein. The sample includes 600,000 to 700,000 distinct CDR3 sequences, 35% to 45% seen only once; the top ten take 3.3%. The V gene is TRBV7-3, the J gene TRBJ2-2; no clear D. Sample: peripheral blood. This receptor was taken from an adult man with Graves' ophthalmopathy. As DNA, the CDR3 is TGTACCAGCAGCTTAAGTCGCAGAGAGAACACCGGGGAGCTGTTTTTT. Amino acid sequence: CTSSLSRRENTGELFF.